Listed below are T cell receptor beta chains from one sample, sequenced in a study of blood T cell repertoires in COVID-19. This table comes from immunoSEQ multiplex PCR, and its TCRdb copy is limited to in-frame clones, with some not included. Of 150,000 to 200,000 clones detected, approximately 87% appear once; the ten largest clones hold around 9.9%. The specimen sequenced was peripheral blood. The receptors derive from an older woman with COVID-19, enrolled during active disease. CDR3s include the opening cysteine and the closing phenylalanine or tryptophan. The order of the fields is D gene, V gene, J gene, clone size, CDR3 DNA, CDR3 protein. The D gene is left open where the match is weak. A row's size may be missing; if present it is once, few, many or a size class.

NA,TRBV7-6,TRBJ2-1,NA,TGTGCCAGCAGAGAAGCGGGGGACAGCTCCTACAATGAGCAGTTCTTC,CASREAGDSSYNEQFF
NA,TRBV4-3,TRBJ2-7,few,TGCGCCAGCAGCCAAGGAGCGACAGGTCCCTTCGAGCAGTACTTC,CASSQGATGPFEQYF
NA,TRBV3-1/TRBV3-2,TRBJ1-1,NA,TGTGCCAGCAGCCCTCCCTGGGGGGGGTCTGAAGCTTTCTTT,CASSPPWGGSEAFF
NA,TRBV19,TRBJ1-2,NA,TGTGCCAGTAACGCCCCAGCGGCAGGAGCGCACTATGGCTACACCTTC,CASNAPAAGAHYGYTF
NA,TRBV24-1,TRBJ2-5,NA,TGTGCCACCAGTGATTCACAATGGACAAAGGAGACCCAGTACTTC,CATSDSQWTKETQYF
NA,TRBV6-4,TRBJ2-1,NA,TGTGCCAGCAGCCCCACTAGCTTTTACAATGAGCAGTTCTTC,CASSPTSFYNEQFF
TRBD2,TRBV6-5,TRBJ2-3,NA,TGTGCCAGCAGACAAGCGGGAGGGACCGATACGCAGTATTTT,CASRQAGGTDTQYF
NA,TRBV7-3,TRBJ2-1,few,TGTGCCAGCAGCTTACAGGGGATCAGCTCCTACAATGAGCAGTTCTTC,CASSLQGISSYNEQFF
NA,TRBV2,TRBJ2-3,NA,TGTGCCAGCAGTGAAGAGTTGTTAGCATCTAGCACAGATACGCAGTATTTT,CASSEELLASSTDTQYF
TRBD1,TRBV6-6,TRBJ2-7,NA,TGTGCCAGCACCCCGGGACAGACCTACGAGCAGTACTTC,CASTPGQTYEQYF
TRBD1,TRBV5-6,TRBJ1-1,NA,TGTGCCAGCAGCTTTAAGGTGGGGACAGGCACTGAAGCTTTCTTT,CASSFKVGTGTEAFF
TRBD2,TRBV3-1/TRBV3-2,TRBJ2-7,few,TGTGCCAGCAGCCAGCGGGGACTAGCGGGAGGGAGGAACGAGCAGTACTTC,CASSQRGLAGGRNEQYF
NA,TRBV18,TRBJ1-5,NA,TGTGCCACCACGACAGGAAATAGCAATCAGCCCCAGCATTTT,CATTTGNSNQPQHF
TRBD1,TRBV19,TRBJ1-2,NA,TGTGCCAGTAGTATAGGGGACAGTGCCGTCCGTGGCTATGGCTACACCTTC,CASSIGDSAVRGYGYTF
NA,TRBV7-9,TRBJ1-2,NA,TGTGCCAGCAGCTTCATCGGGAGAAACTATGGCTACACCTTC,CASSFIGRNYGYTF
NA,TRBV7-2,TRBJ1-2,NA,TGTGCCAGCAGCTTAGAGGGCAGGGCCTATGGCTACACCTTC,CASSLEGRAYGYTF
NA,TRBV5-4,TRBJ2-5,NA,TGTGCCAGCAGCTTAGGCACGAGGAGAGAGACCCAGTACTTC,CASSLGTRRETQYF
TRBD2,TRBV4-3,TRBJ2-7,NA,TGCGCCAGCAGCCGGGGACTAGCGGGAGGGCGTTACGAGCAGTACTTC,CASSRGLAGGRYEQYF
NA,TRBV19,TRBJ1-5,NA,TGTGCCAGTAGTTCACACAGGGAACATCAGCCCCAGCATTTT,CASSSHREHQPQHF
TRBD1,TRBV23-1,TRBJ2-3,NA,TGCGCCAGCAGTTTTCAGTCGGGTGGACAGGGGATGGATACGCAGTATTTT,CASSFQSGGQGMDTQYF
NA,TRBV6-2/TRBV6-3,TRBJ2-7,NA,TGTGCCAGCAGTTACTCAGGCAGGGTAGAAAACGAGCAGTACTTC,CASSYSGRVENEQYF
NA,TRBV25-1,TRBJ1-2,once,TGTGCCAGCACGGACATCGGAAACTATGGCTACACCTTC,CASTDIGNYGYTF
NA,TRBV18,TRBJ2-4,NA,TGTGCCAGCTCACCTGGACAGCTAGCCAAAAACATTCAGTACTTC,CASSPGQLAKNIQYF
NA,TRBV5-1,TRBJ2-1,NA,TGCGCCAGCAGCATTGATCTAGCTGTGGGCCGCTCCTACAATGAGCAGTTCTTC,CASSIDLAVGRSYNEQFF
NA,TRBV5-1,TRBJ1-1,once,TGCGCCAGCAGCTTGGCACAGATGAACACTGAAGCTTTCTTT,CASSLAQMNTEAFF
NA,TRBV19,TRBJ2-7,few,TGTGCCAGTAGTATCTCACCTCGGGGAGACCACTACGAGCAGTACTTC,CASSISPRGDHYEQYF
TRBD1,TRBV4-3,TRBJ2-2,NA,TGCGCCAGCAGCCAGGAGGGACAGGGAGAGGCCGGGGAGCTGTTTTTT,CASSQEGQGEAGELFF
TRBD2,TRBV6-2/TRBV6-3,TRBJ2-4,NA,TGTGCCAGCAGTTACCATTTGACAGCGGGAGGTGGGAACATTCAGTACTTC,CASSYHLTAGGGNIQYF
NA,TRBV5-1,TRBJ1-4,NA,TGCGCCAGCAGCTTGAGCCGAGGGCATGAAAAACTGTTTTTT,CASSLSRGHEKLFF
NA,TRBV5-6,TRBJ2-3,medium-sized,TGTGCCAGCAGCTTTCGACAAGACAAAACGGATACGCAGTATTTT,CASSFRQDKTDTQYF
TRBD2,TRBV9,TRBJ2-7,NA,TGTGCCAGCAGCGTAGTGGGGACTAGCCCGATCTACGAGCAGTACTTC,CASSVVGTSPIYEQYF
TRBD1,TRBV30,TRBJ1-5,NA,TGTGCCTGTGCCCCGGGACAGGACGATCAGCCCCAGCATTTT,CACAPGQDDQPQHF
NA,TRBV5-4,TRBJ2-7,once,TGTGCCAGCAGCCGGGAGAACTCCTACGAGCAGTACTTC,CASSRENSYEQYF